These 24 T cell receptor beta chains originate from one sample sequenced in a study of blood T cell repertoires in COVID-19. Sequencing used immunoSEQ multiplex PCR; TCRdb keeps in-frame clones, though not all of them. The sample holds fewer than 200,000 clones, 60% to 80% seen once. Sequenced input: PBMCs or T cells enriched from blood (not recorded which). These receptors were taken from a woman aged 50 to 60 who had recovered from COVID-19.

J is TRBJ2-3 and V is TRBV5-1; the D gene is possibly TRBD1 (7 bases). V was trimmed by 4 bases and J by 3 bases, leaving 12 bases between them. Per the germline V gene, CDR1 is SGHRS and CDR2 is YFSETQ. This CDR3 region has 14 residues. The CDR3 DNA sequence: TGCGCCAGCAGCGGGGGGACAGAGACAGATACGCAGTATTTT. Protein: CASSGGTETDTQYF.

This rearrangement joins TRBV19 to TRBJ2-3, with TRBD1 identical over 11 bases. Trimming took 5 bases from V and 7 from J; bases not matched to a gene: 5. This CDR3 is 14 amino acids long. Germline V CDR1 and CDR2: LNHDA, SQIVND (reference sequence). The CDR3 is CASSGTGGINTQYF. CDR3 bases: TGTGCCAGTAGTGGGACAGGGGGGATAAATACGCAGTATTTT.

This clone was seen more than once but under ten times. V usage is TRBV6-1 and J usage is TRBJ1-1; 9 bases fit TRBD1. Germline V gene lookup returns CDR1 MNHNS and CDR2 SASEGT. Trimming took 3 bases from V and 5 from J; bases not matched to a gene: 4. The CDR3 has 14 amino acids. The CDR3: CASSDGQGRTEAFF. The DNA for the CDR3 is TGTGCCAGCAGTGATGGACAGGGGAGGACTGAAGCTTTCTTT.

CDR3 loop: CASRGGRGLAGPQENTGELFF. The DNA of the CDR3 is TGTGCCAGTAGAGGGGGCCGTGGGCTAGCGGGGCCCCAGGAGAACACCGGGGAGCTGTTTTTT. The chain recombines TRBV19 with TRBJ2-2; TRBD2 agrees at 9 bases. V lost 6 bases, J lost 1 base, and 21 bases stayed unmatched. Germline CDR1 is LNHDA and CDR2 is SQIVND (reference sequence). There are 21 residues in the CDR3.

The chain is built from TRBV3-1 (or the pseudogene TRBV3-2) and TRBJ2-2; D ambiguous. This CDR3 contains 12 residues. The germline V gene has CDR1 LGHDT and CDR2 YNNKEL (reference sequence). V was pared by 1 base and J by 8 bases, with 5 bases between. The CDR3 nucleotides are TGTGCCAGCAGCCAAGCTTCTGGGGAGCTGTTTTTT. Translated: CASSQASGELFF.

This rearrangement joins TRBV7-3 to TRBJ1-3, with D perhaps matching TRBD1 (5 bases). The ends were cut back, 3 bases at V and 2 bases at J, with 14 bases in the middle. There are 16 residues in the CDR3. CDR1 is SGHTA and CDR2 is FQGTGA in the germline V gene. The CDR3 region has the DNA TGTGCCAGCAGCTTCGGTCCTGGAGGGGCTGGAAACACCATATATTTT. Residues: CASSFGPGGAGNTIYF.

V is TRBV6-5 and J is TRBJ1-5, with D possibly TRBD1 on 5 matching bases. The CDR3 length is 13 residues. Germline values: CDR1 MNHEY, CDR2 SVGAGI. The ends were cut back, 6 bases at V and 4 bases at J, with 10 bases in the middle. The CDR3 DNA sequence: TGTGCCAGCAGATCACAGGTAAATCAGCCCCAGCATTTT. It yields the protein CASRSQVNQPQHF.

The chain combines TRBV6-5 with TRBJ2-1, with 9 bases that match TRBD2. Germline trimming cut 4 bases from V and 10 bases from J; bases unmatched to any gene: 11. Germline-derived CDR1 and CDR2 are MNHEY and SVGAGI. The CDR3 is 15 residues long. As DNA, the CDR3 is TGTGCCAGCAGTTTTAGCGGGAGAGGCGGGTACGAGCAGTTCTTC. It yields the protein CASSFSGRGGYEQFF.

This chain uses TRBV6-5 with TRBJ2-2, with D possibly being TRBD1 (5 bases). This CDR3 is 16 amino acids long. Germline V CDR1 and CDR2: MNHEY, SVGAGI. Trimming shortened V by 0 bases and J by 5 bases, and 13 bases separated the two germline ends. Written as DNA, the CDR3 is TGTGCCAGCAGTTACTCCTTCAACAGGATTACCGGGGAGCTGTTTTTT. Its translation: CASSYSFNRITGELFF.

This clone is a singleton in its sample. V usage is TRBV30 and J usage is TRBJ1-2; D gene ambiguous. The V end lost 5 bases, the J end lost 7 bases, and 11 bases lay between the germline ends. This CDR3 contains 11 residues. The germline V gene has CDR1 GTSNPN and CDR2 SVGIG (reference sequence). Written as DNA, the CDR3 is TGTGCCTGGCATTTGGGGAGTGGCTACACCTTC. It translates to CAWHLGSGYTF.

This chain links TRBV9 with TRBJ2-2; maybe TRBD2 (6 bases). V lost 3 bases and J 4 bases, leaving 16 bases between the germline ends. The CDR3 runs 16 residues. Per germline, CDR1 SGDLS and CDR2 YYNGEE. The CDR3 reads CASSATGTLVTGELFF. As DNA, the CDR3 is TGTGCCAGCAGCGCGACCGGGACTCTTGTCACCGGGGAGCTGTTTTTT.

CDR3 in DNA: TGTGCCAGCAGTTCCCGCGGGACTAGCGGAACCTACGAGCAGTACTTC. Translated: CASSSRGTSGTYEQYF. The chain recombines TRBV27 with TRBJ2-7; 11 bases are shared with TRBD2. The CDR3 length is 16 residues. Per germline, CDR1 MNHEY and CDR2 SMNVEV (reference sequence). V was clipped by 4 bases and J by 2 bases; unmatched bases: 7.

The CDR3 loop reads CASSDTGHYGYTF. The CDR3 nucleotides read TGTGCCAGCAGTGATACTGGGCACTATGGCTACACCTTC. The gene calls are TRBV2 and TRBJ1-2; D gene uncertain. This CDR3 is 13 amino acids long. Trimming stripped 3 bases from V and 3 bases from J, with 8 bases between. Germline CDR1 SNHLY, CDR2 FYNNEI.

CDR3 in amino acids: CASSVYLSSSYEQYF. In nucleotides, the CDR3 is TGTGCCAGCAGCGTATATCTCTCGAGCTCCTACGAGCAGTACTTC. This chain links TRBV6-5 with TRBJ2-7; no reliable D call. The germline CDR1 and CDR2 sequences are MNHEY and SVGAGI. The CDR3 runs to 15 residues. V lost 6 bases and J 0 bases, leaving 15 bases between the germline ends.

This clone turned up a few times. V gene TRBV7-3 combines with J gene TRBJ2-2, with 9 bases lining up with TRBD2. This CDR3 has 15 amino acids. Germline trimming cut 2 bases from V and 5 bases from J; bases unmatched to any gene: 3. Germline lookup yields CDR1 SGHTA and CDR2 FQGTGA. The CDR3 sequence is CASSLLLAGTGELFF. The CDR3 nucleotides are TGTGCCAGCAGCTTACTCCTAGCGGGAACCGGGGAGCTGTTTTTT.

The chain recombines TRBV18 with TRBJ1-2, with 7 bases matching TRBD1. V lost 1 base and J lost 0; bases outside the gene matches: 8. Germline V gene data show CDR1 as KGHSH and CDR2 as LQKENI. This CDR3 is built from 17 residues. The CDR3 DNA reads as TGTGCCAGCTCACCACAAGGACAGGTCGAACCTAACTATGGCTACACCTTC. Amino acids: CASSPQGQVEPNYGYTF.

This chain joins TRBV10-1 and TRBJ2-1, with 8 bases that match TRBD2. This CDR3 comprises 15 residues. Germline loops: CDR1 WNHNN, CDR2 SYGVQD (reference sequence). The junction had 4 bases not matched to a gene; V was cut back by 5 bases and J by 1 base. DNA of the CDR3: TGCGCCAGCAGTACTAGCGGCCTTTCCTACAATGAGCAGTTCTTC. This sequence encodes CASSTSGLSYNEQFF.

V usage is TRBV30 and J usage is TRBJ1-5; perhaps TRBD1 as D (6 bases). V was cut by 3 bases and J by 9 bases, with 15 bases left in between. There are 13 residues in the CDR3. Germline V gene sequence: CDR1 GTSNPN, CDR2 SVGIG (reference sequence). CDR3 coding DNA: TGTGCCTGGAGCGGGGACACCCTCGGGCCCCAGCATTTT. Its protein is CAWSGDTLGPQHF.

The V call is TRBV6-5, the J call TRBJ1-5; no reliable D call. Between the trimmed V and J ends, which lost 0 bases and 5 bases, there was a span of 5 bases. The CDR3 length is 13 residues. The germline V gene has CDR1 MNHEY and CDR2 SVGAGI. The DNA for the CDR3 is TGTGCCAGCAGTTACTCGTCGGATCAGCCCCAGCATTTT. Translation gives CASSYSSDQPQHF.

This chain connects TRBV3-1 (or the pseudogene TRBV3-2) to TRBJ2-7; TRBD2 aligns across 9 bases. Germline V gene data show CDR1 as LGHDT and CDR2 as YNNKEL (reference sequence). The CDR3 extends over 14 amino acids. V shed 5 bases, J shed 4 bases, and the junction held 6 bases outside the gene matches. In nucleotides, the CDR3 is TGTGCCAGCAGCGCTCGACTAGCGGCATACGAGCAGTACTTC. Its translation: CASSARLAAYEQYF.

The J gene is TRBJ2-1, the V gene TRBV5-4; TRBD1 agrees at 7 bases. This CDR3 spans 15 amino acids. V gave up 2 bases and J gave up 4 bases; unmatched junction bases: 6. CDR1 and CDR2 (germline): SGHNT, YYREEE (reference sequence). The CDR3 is CASSFRDRVYNEQFF. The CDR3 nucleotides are TGTGCCAGCAGCTTCCGGGACAGAGTTTACAATGAGCAGTTCTTC.

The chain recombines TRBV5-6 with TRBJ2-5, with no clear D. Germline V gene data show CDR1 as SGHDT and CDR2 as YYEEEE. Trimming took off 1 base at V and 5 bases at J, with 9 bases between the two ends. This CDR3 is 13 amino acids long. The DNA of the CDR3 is TGTGCCAGCAGCTTGTACTTTATGGAGACCCAGTACTTC. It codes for CASSLYFMETQYF. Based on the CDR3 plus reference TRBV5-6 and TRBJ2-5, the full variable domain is DAGVTQSPTHLIKTRGQQVTLRCSPKSGHDTVSWYQQALGQGPQFIFQYYEEEERQRGNFPDRFSGHQFPNYSSELNVNALLLGDSALYLCASSLYFMETQYFGPGTRLLVL.

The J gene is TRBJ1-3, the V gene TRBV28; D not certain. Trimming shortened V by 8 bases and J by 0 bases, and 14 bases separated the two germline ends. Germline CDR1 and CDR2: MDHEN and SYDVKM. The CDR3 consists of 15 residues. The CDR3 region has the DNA TGTGCCAGCGGTGGCGGCCCCCTCTCTGGAAACACCATATATTTT. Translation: CASGGGPLSGNTIYF.

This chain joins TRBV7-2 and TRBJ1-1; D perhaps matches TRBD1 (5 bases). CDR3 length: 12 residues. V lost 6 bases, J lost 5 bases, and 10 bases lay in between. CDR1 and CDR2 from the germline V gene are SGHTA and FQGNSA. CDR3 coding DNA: TGTGCCAGCAGACTGGGGCAAACTGAAGCTTTCTTT. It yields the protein CASRLGQTEAFF.